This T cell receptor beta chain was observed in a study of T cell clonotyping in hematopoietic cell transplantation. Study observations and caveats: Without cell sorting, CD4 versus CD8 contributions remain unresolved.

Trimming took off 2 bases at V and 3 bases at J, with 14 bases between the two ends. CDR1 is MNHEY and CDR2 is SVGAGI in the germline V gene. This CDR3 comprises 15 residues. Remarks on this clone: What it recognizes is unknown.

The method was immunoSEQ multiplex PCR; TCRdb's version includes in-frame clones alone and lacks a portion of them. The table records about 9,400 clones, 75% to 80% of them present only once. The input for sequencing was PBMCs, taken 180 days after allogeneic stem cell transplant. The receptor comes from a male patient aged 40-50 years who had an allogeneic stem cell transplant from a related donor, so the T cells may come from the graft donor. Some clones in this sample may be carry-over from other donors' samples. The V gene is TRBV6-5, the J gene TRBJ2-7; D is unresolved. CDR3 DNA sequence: TGTGCCAGCAGTTACGGAAGGCGTGTAGGCTACGAGCAGTACTTC. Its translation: CASSYGRRVGYEQYF.